A selection of T cell receptor beta chains follows, all from one sample in a study of early T cells in non-severe SARS-CoV-2 infection. In TCRdb, the 5' RACE reads were re-called with MiXCR into one record per CDR3 protein. The top ten hold about 9.3% of the sample, which has tens of thousands of distinct CDR3 sequences, approximately 13% seen once. The starting material was whole blood, obtained at baseline. The receptors derive from an adult who was a healthcare worker with PCR-confirmed SARS-CoV-2 infection or an uninfected control (not recorded which). Each CDR3 is given with its conserved first and last residue. The D gene is left open where the match is weak. Clone size appears in some rows only: once, few, many, or a class for an expanded clone.

J gene | D gene | clone size | V gene | CDR3 protein | CDR3 DNA
TRBJ1-5 | . | . | TRBV24-1 | CATSDFLSNQPQHF | TGTGCCACCAGTGATTTTTTGAGCAATCAGCCCCAGCATTTT
TRBJ2-7 | . | . | TRBV11-2 | CASSSLEGQGYEQYF | TGTGCCAGCAGCTCCCTCGAGGGGCAGGGGTACGAGCAGTACTTC
TRBJ2-3 | TRBD2 | . | TRBV9 | CASSVLGLAGNTQYF | TGTGCCAGCAGCGTTTTGGGACTAGCGGGGAATACGCAGTATTTT
TRBJ1-5 | . | . | TRBV2 | CASTYMGGSDQPQHF | TGTGCCAGCACCTACATGGGGGGGTCGGATCAGCCCCAGCATTTT
TRBJ1-6 | . | . | TRBV25-1 | CASTNRESYNSPLHF | TGTGCCAGCACTAATAGGGAATCCTATAATTCACCCCTCCACTTT
TRBJ2-3 | . | . | TRBV20-1 | CSAPDSRMRTDTQYF | TGCAGTGCTCCCGACAGTCGCATGCGCACAGATACGCAGTATTTT
TRBJ2-7 | TRBD1 | . | TRBV10-3 | CAITAPDRGGEQYF | TGTGCCATCACAGCGCCCGACAGGGGCGGCGAGCAGTACTTC
TRBJ2-3 | TRBD1 | many | TRBV10-3 | CAISARGSTDTQYF | TGTGCCATCAGTGCCAGGGGGTCCACAGATACGCAGTATTTT
TRBJ1-1 | . | few | TRBV29-1 | CSVAIQGIEAFF | TGCAGCGTTGCAATACAGGGCATTGAAGCTTTCTTT
TRBJ2-7 | . | . | TRBV6-1 | CASSRVDFSYEQYF | TGTGCCAGCAGCCGAGTGGATTTCTCCTACGAGCAGTACTTC
TRBJ1-1 | TRBD1 | many | TRBV18 | CASSPGQGVGNTEAFF | TGTGCCAGCTCACCTGGACAGGGGGTTGGGAACACTGAAGCTTTCTTT
TRBJ1-5 | . | few | TRBV28 | CASSFRLRGGNQPQHF | TGTGCCAGCAGTTTTCGACTGAGGGGGGGCAATCAGCCCCAGCATTTT
TRBJ1-5 | . | . | TRBV7-8 | CASTLRAGINQPQHF | TGTGCCAGCACTCTCCGGGCGGGGATTAATCAGCCCCAGCATTTT
TRBJ2-5 | . | few | TRBV5-1 | CASSPTEETQYF | TGCGCCAGCAGCCCGACGGAAGAGACCCAGTACTTC
TRBJ1-5 | . | . | TRBV6-1 | CASSEGGMNQPQHF | TGTGCCAGCAGTGAAGGGGGAATGAATCAGCCCCAGCATTTT
TRBJ2-3 | TRBD1 | many | TRBV29-1 | CSARGQGPDTQYF | TGCAGCGCCAGGGGACAGGGCCCAGATACGCAGTATTTT
TRBJ1-5 | . | . | TRBV28 | CASSTDKGGNQPQHF | TGTGCCAGCAGTACCGACAAGGGAGGCAATCAGCCCCAGCATTTT
TRBJ2-3 | . | . | TRBV27 | CASSLFSPPDTQYF | TGTGCCAGCAGTTTATTCAGCCCACCGGATACGCAGTATTTT
TRBJ2-7 | TRBD2 | . | TRBV3-1 | CASKRTSGYEQYF | TGTGCCAGCAAGCGGACTAGCGGCTACGAGCAGTACTTC
TRBJ1-4 | TRBD1 | few | TRBV7-6 | CASSSDRDGEKLFF | TGTGCCAGCAGCTCGGACAGGGATGGTGAAAAACTGTTTTTT
TRBJ1-2 | . | few | TRBV13 | CASSLGDGLYGYTF | TGTGCCAGCAGCTTAGGGGACGGCCTCTATGGCTACACCTTC
TRBJ2-3 | . | . | TRBV5-1 | CASSTTGEADTQYF | TGCGCCAGCAGCACTACAGGGGAGGCAGATACGCAGTATTTT
TRBJ2-3 | TRBD2 | . | TRBV5-1 | CASSPRGLTGLAGRADTQYF | TGCGCCAGCAGCCCCAGAGGACTTACGGGACTAGCGGGACGGGCAGATACGCAGTATTTT
TRBJ2-3 | TRBD1 | few | TRBV28 | CASSPTDRGTDTQYF | TGTGCCAGCAGTCCAACCGACAGGGGAACAGATACGCAGTATTTT
TRBJ1-5 | . | . | TRBV20-1 | CSAREGLSGNQPQHF | TGCAGTGCTAGAGAGGGCCTAAGCGGCAATCAGCCCCAGCATTTT
TRBJ1-2 | . | few | TRBV5-1 | CASSLRGDGYTF | TGCGCCAGCAGCTTGAGAGGGGATGGCTACACCTTC
TRBJ2-7 | . | few | TRBV7-3 | CASSPGGLSEQYF | TGTGCCAGCAGCCCTGGGGGGCTATCCGAGCAGTACTTC
TRBJ1-1 | . | . | TRBV12-3/TRBV12-4 | CASSPEVGGAFF | TGTGCCAGCAGCCCGGAAGTTGGGGGAGCTTTCTTT
TRBJ1-1 | . | few | TRBV6-5 | CASSINTEAFF | TGTGCCAGCAGTATAAACACTGAAGCTTTCTTT
TRBJ1-1 | . | . | TRBV12-3/TRBV12-4 | CASSFLDSTEAFF | TGTGCCAGCAGTTTCCTCGACAGCACTGAAGCTTTCTTT
TRBJ2-2 | TRBD2 | many | TRBV6-5 | CASSLLALAGGFGELFF | TGTGCCAGCAGCCTCTTGGCCCTAGCGGGGGGTTTCGGGGAGCTGTTTTTT
TRBJ1-6 | TRBD1 | . | TRBV5-4 | CASSWTGTGASPLHF | TGTGCCAGCAGCTGGACCGGGACAGGGGCTTCACCCCTCCACTTT
TRBJ2-1 | . | few | TRBV15 | CATSRDRSLTYNEQFF | TGTGCCACCAGCAGAGATCGGAGCCTTACCTACAATGAGCAGTTCTTC
TRBJ2-7 | TRBD1 | . | TRBV28 | CASTRAQGVSYEQYF | TGTGCCAGCACTAGAGCACAGGGGGTATCCTACGAGCAGTACTTC
TRBJ1-6 | . | few | TRBV18 | CASSPGINSPLHF | TGTGCCAGCTCACCAGGGATAAATTCACCCCTCCACTTT
TRBJ1-6 | . | many | TRBV28 | CASSLPRTLNSPLHF | TGTGCCAGCAGTTTACCCAGAACTCTTAATTCACCCCTCCACTTT